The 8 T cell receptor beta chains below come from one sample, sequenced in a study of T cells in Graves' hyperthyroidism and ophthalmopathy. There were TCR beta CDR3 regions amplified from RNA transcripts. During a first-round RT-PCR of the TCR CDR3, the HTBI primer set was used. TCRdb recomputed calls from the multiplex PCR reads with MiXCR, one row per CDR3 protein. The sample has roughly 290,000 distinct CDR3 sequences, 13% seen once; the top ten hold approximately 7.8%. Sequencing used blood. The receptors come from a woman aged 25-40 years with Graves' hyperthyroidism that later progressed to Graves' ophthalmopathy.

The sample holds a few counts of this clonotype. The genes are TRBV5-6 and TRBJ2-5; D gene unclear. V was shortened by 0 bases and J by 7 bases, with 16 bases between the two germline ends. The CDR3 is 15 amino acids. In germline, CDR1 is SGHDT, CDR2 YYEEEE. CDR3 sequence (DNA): TGTGCCAGCAGCTTGGCTAGGGTGGAGACGCGGACCCAGTACTTC. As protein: CASSLARVETRTQYF. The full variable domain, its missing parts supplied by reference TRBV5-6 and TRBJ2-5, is DAGVTQSPTHLIKTRGQQVTLRCSPKSGHDTVSWYQQALGQGPQFIFQYYEEEERQRGNFPDRFSGHQFPNYSSELNVNALLLGDSALYLCASSLARVETRTQYFGPGTRLLVL.

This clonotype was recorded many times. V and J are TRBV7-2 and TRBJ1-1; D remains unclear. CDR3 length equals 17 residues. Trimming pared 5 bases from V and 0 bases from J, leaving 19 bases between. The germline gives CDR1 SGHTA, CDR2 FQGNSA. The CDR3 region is CASSLELGVRMNTEAFF. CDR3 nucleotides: TGTGCCAGCAGCCTGGAGTTGGGAGTTCGCATGAACACTGAAGCTTTCTTT.

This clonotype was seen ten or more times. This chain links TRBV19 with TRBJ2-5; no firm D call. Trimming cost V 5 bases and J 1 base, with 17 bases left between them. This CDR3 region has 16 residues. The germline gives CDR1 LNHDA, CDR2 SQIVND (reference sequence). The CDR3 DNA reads TGTGCCAGTAGTGTGCGCGGACCCCCGTCCCAAGAGACCCAGTACTTC. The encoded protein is CASSVRGPPSQETQYF.

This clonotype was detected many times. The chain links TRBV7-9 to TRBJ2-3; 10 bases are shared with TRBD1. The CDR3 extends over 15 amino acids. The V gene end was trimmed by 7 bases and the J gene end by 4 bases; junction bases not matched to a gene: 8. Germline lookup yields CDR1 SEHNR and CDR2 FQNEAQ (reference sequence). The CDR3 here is CASTSGTGDSDTQYF. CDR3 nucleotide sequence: TGTGCCAGCACTTCCGGGACAGGGGATTCAGATACGCAGTATTTT.

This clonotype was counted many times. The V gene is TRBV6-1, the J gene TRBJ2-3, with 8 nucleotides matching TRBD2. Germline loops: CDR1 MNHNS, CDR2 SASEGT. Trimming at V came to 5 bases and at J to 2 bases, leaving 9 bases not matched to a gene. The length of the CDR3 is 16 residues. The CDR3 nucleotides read TGTGCCAGCAGTCCAACTAGCGGCCCCAACACAGATACGCAGTATTTT. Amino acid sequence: CASSPTSGPNTDTQYF.

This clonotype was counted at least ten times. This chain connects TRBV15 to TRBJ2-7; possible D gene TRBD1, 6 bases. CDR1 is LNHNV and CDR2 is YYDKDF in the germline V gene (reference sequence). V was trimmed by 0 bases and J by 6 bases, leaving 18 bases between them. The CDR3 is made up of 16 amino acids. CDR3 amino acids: CATSRDRQGLSGEQYF. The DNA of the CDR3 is TGTGCCACCAGCAGAGATCGGCAGGGGCTGAGCGGCGAGCAGTACTTC.

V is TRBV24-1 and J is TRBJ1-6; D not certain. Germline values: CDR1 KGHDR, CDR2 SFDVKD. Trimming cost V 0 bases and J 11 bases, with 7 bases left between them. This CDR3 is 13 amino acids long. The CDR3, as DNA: TGTGCCACCAGTGATTTGGTGAATCCACCCCTCCACTTT. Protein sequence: CATSDLVNPPLHF.

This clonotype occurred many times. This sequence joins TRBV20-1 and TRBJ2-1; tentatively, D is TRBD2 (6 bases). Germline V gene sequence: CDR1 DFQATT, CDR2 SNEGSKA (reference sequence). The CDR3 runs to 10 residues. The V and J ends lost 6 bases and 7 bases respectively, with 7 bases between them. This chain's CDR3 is CSAGTNEQFF. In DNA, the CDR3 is TGCAGTGCGGGGACTAATGAGCAGTTCTTC.